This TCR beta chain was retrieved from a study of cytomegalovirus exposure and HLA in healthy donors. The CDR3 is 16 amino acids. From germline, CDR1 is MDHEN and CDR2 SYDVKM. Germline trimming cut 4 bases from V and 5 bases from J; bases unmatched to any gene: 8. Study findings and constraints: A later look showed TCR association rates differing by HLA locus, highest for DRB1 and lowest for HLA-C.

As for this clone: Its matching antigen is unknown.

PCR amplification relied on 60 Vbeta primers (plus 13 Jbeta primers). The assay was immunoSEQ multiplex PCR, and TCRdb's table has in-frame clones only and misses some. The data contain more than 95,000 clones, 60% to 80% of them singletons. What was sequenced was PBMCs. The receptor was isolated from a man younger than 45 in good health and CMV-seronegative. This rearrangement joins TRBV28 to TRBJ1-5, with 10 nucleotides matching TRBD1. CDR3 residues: CASSSSSTGGDQPQHF. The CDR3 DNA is TGTGCCAGCAGTTCATCTTCGACAGGGGGCGATCAGCCCCAGCATTTT.